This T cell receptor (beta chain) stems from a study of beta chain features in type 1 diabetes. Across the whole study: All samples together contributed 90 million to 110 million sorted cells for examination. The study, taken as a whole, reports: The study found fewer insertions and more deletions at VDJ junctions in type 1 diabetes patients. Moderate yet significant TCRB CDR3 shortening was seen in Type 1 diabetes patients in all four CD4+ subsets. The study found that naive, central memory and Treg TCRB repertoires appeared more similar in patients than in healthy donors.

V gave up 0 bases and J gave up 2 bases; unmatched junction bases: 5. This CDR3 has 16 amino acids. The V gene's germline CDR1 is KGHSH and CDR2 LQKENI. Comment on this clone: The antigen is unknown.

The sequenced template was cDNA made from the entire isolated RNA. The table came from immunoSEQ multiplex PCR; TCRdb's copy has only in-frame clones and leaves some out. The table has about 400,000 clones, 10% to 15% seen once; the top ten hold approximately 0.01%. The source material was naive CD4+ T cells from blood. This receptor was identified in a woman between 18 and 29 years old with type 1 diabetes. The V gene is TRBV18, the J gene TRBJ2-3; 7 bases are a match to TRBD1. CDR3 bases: TGTGCCAGCTCACCACCCGGGACAGCCAACACAGATACGCAGTATTTT. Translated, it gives CASSPPGTANTDTQYF.